This T cell receptor beta chain comes out of a study of tumor T cells in aggressive B-cell lymphoma. The data were produced by immunoSEQ multiplex PCR, yet TCRdb's version contains in-frame clones alone and is incomplete. The repertoire has approximately 800 clones, roughly nine tenths of them found once; the top ten carry around 19%. CDR3 size: 14 residues. Germline lookup yields CDR1 LNHNV and CDR2 YYDKDF (reference sequence). Trimming took off 1 base at V and 9 bases at J, with 10 bases between the two ends. This clone was picked up one time. This chain joins TRBV15 and TRBJ1-6; D unclear. The receptor was isolated from an adult with diffuse large B cell lymphoma. Sequenced sample: tumor tissue. CDR3 in DNA: TGTGCCACCAGCAGAGGCGGCAATGGTTCACCCCTCCACTTT. Protein: CATSRGGNGSPLHF.